This T cell receptor beta chain was sequenced during a study of identical twins. Study-wide findings and caveats: Conclusions came from cross-sectional statistical analysis, not from following the same donors.

The V gene's germline CDR1 is SSHAT and CDR2 FNYEAQ (reference sequence). Trimming removed 5 bases from V and 5 bases from J; junction bases left unmatched: 14. The CDR3 runs to 17 residues. MiXCR was run by TCRdb on the 5' RACE reads, yielding one entry per CDR3 protein. Of just under 650,000 distinct CDR3 sequences detected, roughly 7.1% appear once; the ten largest clones hold about 1.5%. A note on this clonotype: Antigen: not known.

This sample was shared with a second study, whose subject was yellow fever vaccine responses in identical twins.

This TCR was recovered from a woman younger than 35 in good health. The rearrangement uses TRBV7-7 and TRBJ2-5; 10 positions agree with TRBD2. The source material was PBMCs. CDR3 protein: CASSPKGGLAGAETQYF. CDR3 DNA: TGTGCCAGCAGCCCAAAGGGGGGCCTAGCGGGAGCGGAGACCCAGTACTTC.